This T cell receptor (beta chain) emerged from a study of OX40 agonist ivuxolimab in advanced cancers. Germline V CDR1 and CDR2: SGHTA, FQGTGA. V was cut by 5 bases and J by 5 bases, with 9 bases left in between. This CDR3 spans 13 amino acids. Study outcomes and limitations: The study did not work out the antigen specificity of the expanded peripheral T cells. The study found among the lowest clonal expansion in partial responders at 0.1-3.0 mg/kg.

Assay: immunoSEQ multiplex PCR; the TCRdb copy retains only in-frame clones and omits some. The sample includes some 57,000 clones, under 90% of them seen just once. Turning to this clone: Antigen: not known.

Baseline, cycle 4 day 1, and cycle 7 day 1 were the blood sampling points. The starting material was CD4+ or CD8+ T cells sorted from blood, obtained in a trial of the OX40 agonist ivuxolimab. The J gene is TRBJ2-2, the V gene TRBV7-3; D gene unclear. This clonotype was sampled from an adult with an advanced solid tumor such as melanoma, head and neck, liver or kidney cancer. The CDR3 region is CASSPDLTGELFF. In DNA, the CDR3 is TGTGCCAGCAGCCCTGACCTGACCGGGGAGCTGTTTTTT.